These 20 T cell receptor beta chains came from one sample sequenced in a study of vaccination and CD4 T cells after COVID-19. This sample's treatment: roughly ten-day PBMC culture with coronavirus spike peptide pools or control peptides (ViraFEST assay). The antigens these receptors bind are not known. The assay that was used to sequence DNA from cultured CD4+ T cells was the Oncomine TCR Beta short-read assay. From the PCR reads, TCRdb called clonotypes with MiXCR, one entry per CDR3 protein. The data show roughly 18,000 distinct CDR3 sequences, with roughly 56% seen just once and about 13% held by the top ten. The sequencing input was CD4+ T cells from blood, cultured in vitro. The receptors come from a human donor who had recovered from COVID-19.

The CDR3 region is CASSSSPVSSYEQYF. DNA for the CDR3: TGTGCCAGCAGTTCCAGCCCGGTCAGCTCCTACGAGCAGTACTTC. The V and J genes are TRBV11-2 and TRBJ2-7; D not resolved. CDR3 length: 15 amino acids. In germline, CDR1 is SGHAT, CDR2 FQNNGV. V lost 6 bases to trimming and J lost 0 bases, with 15 bases between them.

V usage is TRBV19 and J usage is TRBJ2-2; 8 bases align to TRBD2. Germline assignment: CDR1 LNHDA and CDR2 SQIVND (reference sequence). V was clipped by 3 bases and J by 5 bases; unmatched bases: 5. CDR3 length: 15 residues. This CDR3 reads CASSMAGGQTGELFF. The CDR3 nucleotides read TGTGCCAGTAGTATGGCGGGAGGCCAAACCGGGGAGCTGTTTTTT.

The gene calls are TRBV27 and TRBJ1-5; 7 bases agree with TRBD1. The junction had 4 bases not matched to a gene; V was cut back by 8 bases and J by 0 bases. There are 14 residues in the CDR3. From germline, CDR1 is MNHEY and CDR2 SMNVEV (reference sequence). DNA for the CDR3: TGTGCCAGCTCGGGACAGTTTAGCAATCAGCCCCAGCATTTT. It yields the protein CASSGQFSNQPQHF.

The CDR3 DNA follows: TGTGCCAGCAGCTTGGGAGGGTCCTACAATGAGCAGTTCTTC. Its translation: CASSLGGSYNEQFF. The rearrangement uses TRBV11-2 and TRBJ2-1, with 7 bases aligning to TRBD2. The junction had 0 bases not matched to a gene; V was cut back by 3 bases and J by 1 base. Germline V gives CDR1 SGHAT, CDR2 FQNNGV. The CDR3 is 14 amino acids. Complete variable domain (other parts from reference TRBV11-2 and TRBJ2-1): EAGVAQSPRYKIIEKRQSVAFWCNPISGHATLYWYQQILGQGPKLLIQFQNNGVVDDSQLPKDRFSAERLKGVDSTLKIQPAKLEDSAVYLCASSLGGSYNEQFFGPGTRLTVL.

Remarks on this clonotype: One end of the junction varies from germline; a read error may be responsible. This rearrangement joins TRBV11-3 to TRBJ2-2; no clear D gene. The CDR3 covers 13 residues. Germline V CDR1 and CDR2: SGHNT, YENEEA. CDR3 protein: CASSLGNNGELFF. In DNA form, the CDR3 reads TGTGCCAGCAGCTTGGGGAACAACGGGGAGCTGTTTTTT. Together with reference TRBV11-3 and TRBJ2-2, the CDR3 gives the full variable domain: EAGVVQSPRYKIIEKKQPVAFWCNPISGHNTLYWYLQNLGQGPELLIRYENEEAVDDSQLPKDRFSAERLKGVDSTLKIQPAELGDSAVYLCASSLGNNGELFFGEGSRLTVL.

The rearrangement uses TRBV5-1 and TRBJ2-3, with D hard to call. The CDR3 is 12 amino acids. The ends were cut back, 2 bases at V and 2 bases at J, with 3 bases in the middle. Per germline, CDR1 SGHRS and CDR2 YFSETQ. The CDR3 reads CASSFTTDTQYF. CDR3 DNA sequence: TGCGCCAGCAGCTTCACCACAGATACGCAGTATTTT.

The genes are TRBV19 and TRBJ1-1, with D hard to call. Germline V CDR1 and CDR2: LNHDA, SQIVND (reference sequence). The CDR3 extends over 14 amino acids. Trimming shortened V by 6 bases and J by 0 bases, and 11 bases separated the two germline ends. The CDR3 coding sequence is TGTGCCAGTAGCGAGTGGTACATGAACACTGAAGCTTTCTTT. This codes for CASSEWYMNTEAFF.

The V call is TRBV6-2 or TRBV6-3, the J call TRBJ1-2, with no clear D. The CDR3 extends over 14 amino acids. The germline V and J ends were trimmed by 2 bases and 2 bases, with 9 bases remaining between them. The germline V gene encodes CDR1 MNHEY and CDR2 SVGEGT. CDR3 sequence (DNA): TGTGCCAGCAGTTACCTCCGGCAAAACTATGGCTACACCTTC. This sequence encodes CASSYLRQNYGYTF.

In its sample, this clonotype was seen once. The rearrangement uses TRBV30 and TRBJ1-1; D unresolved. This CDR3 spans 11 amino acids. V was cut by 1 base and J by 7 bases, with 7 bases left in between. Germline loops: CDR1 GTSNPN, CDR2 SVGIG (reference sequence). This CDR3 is CAWSGAVEAFF. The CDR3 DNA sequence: TGTGCCTGGAGTGGAGCAGTTGAAGCTTTCTTT.

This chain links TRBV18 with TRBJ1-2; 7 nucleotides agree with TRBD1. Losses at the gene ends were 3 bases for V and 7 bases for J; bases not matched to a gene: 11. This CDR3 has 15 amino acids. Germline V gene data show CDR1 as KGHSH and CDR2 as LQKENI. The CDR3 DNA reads TGTGCCAGCTCACCGGGCGACAGGGATATTAGTGGCTACACCTTC. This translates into CASSPGDRDISGYTF.

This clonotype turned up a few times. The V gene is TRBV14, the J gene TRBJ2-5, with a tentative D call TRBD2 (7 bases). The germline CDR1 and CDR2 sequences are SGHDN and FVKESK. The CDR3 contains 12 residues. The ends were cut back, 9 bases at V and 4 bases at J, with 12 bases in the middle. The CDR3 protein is CASNRGGETQYF. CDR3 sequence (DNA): TGTGCCAGTAATAGGGGGGGAGAGACCCAGTACTTC. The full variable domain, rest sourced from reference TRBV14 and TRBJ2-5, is EAGVTQFPSHSVIEKGQTVTLRCDPISGHDNLYWYRRVMGKEIKFLLHFVKESKQDESGMPNNRFLAERTGGTYSTLKVQPAELEDSGVYFCASNRGGETQYFGPGTRLLVL.

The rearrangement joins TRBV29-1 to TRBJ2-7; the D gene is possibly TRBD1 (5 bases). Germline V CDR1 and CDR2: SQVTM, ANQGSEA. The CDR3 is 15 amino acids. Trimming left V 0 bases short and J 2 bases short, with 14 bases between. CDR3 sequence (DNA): TGCAGCGTTGAAGATATCGGCCAGGGAACCTACGAGCAGTACTTC. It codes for CSVEDIGQGTYEQYF.

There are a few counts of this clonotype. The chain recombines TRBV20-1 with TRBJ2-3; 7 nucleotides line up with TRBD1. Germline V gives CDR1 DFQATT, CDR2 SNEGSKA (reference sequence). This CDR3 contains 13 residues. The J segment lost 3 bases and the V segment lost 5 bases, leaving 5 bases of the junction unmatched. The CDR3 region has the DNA TGCAGTGCTCGGATGACAGGGACAGATACGCAGTATTTT. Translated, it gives CSARMTGTDTQYF.

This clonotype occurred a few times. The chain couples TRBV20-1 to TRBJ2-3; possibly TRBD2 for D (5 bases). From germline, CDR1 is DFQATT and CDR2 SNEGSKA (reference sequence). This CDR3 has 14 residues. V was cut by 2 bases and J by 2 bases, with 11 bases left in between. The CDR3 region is CSARRGGSTDTQYF. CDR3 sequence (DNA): TGCAGTGCTAGAAGAGGCGGGTCCACAGATACGCAGTATTTT.

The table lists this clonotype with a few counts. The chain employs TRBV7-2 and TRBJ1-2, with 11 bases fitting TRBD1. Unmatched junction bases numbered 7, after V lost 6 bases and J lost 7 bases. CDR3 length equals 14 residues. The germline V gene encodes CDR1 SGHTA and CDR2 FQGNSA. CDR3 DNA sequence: TGTGCCAGCAGACAGGGACAGGGGGATCGTGGCTACACCTTC. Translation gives CASRQGQGDRGYTF.

In nucleotides, the CDR3 is TGTGCCAGCAGTGAGTACGGGAACTATGGCTACACCTTC. Translating it yields CASSEYGNYGYTF. The chain uses TRBV2 and TRBJ1-2, with no clear D. The CDR3 extends over 13 amino acids. Per germline, CDR1 SNHLY and CDR2 FYNNEI. Trimming shortened V by 3 bases and J by 2 bases, and 7 bases separated the two germline ends. The variable domain in full, completed from reference TRBV2 and TRBJ1-2, reads EPEVTQTPSHQVTQMGQEVILRCVPISNHLYFYWYRQILGQKVEFLVSFYNNEISEKSEIFDDQFSVERPDGSNFTLKIRSTKLEDSAMYFCASSEYGNYGYTFGSGTRLTVV.

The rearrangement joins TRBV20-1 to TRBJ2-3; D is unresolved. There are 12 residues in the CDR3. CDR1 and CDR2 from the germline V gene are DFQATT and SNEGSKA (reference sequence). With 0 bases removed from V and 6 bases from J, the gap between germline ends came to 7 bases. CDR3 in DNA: TGCAGTGCTAGAGATCGCTCCGATACGCAGTATTTT. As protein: CSARDRSDTQYF.

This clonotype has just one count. The CDR3 reads CASKPGVVNTEAFF. The CDR3 DNA is TGTGCCAGTAAGCCGGGGGTGGTGAACACTGAAGCTTTCTTT. The rearrangement uses TRBV27 and TRBJ1-1, with D possibly TRBD1 on 5 matching bases. This CDR3 is built from 14 residues. The V gene's germline CDR1 is MNHEY and CDR2 SMNVEV (reference sequence). Trimming removed 9 bases from V and 0 bases from J, with 14 bases in between.

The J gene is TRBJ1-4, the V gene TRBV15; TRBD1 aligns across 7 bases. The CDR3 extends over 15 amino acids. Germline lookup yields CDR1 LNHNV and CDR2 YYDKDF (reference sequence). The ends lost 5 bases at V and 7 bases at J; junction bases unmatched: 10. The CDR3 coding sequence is TGTGCCACCAGCGGGAGACAGGGCCGGGGTGAAAAACTGTTTTTT. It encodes CATSGRQGRGEKLFF.

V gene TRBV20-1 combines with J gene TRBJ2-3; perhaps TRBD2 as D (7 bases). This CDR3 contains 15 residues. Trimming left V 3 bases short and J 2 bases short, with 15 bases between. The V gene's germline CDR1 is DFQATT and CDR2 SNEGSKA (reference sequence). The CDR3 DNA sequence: TGCAGTGCTAGCCCCAAGGGGGGGAACACAGATACGCAGTATTTT. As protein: CSASPKGGNTDTQYF.